In this sample, the clone carrying this T cell receptor (beta chain) turned up a few times. Its cognate antigen is unknown. This record comes from a study of CD8 T cells in ankylosing spondylitis. General study findings and limits: A TCR beta motif of roughly 8 highly homologous variants seemed to mark ankylosing spondylitis blood. Certain motif variants had earlier appeared in reactive arthritis synovial fluid and blood.

TCRdb recomputed calls from the 5' RACE reads with MiXCR, one row per CDR3 protein. The sample includes some 840,000 distinct CDR3 sequences, over 9.5% of them seen just once. The CDR3 has 18 residues. Germline-derived CDR1 and CDR2 are DFQATT and SNEGSKA (reference sequence). V was trimmed by 5 bases and J by 0 bases, leaving 20 bases between them. Material: blood, either unsorted or a sorted T cell fraction (not recorded which). V and J are TRBV20-1 and TRBJ1-6; no reliable D call. The source of this sequence is a male donor with ankylosing spondylitis. For the CDR3, the DNA is TGCAGTGCTCGCCTCTCCCAATCGGGGAGCTCCTATAATTCACCCCTCCACTTT. Translating gives CSARLSQSGSSYNSPLHF.